Below, one T cell receptor (beta chain) is given with its context. The antigen is undetermined. The data are from a study of cytomegalovirus exposure and HLA in healthy donors. Study-level results: It is likely that the observed cluster of highly shared sequence variants was a sequencing artifact. The study recorded about 160 TCR beta chains that were cytomegalovirus-associated.

The PCR used 60 Vbeta and 13 Jbeta primers. Only in-frame clones appear in the TCRdb table, and some are missing; sequencing was by immunoSEQ multiplex PCR. This sample has over 150,000 clones, with around 69% found just once. This CDR3 region has 18 residues. Germline CDR1 and CDR2: MRHNA and SNTAGT. V was trimmed by 2 bases and J by 5 bases, leaving 24 bases between them. The sequence was collected from a man aged 60 to 69 in good health and CMV-seronegative. Material for sequencing was PBMCs. V and J are TRBV6-4 and TRBJ1-2; weak D call: TRBD1 (5 bases). CDR3 in DNA: TGTGCCAGCAGTGACGACAGAGTGAGGAGGGCCCAAGGGTATGGCTACACCTTC. Its protein product is CASSDDRVRRAQGYGYTF.